A single sample is the source of the 27 T cell receptor beta chains below, sequenced in a study of blood T cell repertoires in COVID-19. Method: immunoSEQ multiplex PCR; TCRdb's copy keeps in-frame clones and lacks some. This table has about 140,000 clones, less than 90% appearing once. Sequencing was done on a sample of PBMCs or T cells enriched from blood (not recorded which). Every receptor here comes from a man aged 35-49 years with acute COVID-19.

The gene calls are TRBV12-3 or TRBV12-4 and TRBJ1-6; D gene ambiguous. V dropped 5 bases and J dropped 13 bases, with 12 bases sitting between them. The CDR3 has 12 residues. This CDR3 reads CASSPPAAPLHF. The CDR3 region has the DNA TGTGCCAGCAGTCCCCCCGCGGCTCCCCTCCACTTT.

The rearrangement links TRBV19 to TRBJ2-3; D may be TRBD1 (6 bases). CDR1 LNHDA and CDR2 SQIVND come from the germline V gene (reference sequence). The CDR3 spans 17 residues. The ends were cut back, 3 bases at V and 5 bases at J, with 21 bases in the middle. For the CDR3, the DNA is TGTGCCAGTAGTATTTCGCGGGCAGGGGCATCGGAAGATACGCAGTATTTT. It translates to CASSISRAGASEDTQYF.

The rearrangement uses TRBV27 and TRBJ2-3; 7 bases are shared with TRBD2. The J segment lost 5 bases and the V segment lost 5 bases, leaving 10 bases of the junction unmatched. Germline assignment: CDR1 MNHEY and CDR2 SMNVEV (reference sequence). This CDR3 is 15 amino acids long. The chain's CDR3 is CASSDYRLAVDTQYF. As DNA, the CDR3 is TGTGCCAGCAGTGATTATCGACTAGCAGTAGATACGCAGTATTTT.

V gene TRBV9 combines with J gene TRBJ2-7; 8 bases line up with TRBD1. The CDR3 runs 14 residues. V was pared by 3 bases and J by 5 bases, with 7 bases of the junction left unmatched. Looked up from germline, CDR1 is SGDLS and CDR2 is YYNGEE. CDR3 amino acids: CASSGKTGGDEQYF. CDR3 DNA sequence: TGTGCCAGCAGCGGGAAAACAGGGGGTGACGAGCAGTACTTC.

This chain uses TRBV10-3 with TRBJ2-2; D unclear. The germline CDR1 and CDR2 sequences are ENHRY and SYGVKD. The CDR3 runs to 14 residues. The V gene lost 6 bases and the J gene lost 0 bases, with 8 bases spanning the gap. In DNA, the CDR3 is TGTGCCATCAGGGCTCAAACGAACACCGGGGAGCTGTTTTTT. Translation: CAIRAQTNTGELFF.

V usage is TRBV13 and J usage is TRBJ1-1, with 9 bases that match TRBD1. J lost 1 base, V lost 8 bases, and 2 bases had no gene match. CDR1 is PRHDT, CDR2 FYEKMQ, per germline (reference sequence). This CDR3 has 13 residues. The CDR3 spells CASADRGNTEAFF. CDR3 nucleotide sequence: TGTGCCAGCGCGGACAGGGGGAACACTGAAGCTTTCTTT.

The chain has TRBV4-1 and TRBJ2-1; TRBD2 might be the D (6 bases). CDR1 is MGHRA, CDR2 YSYEKL, per germline. This CDR3 spans 14 amino acids. Trimming stripped 2 bases from V and 7 bases from J, with 12 bases between. The CDR3 protein is CASSQSGAGNEQFF. CDR3 nucleotides: TGCGCCAGCAGCCAATCCGGGGCGGGAAATGAGCAGTTCTTC.

This chain uses TRBV27 with TRBJ2-7, with D unclear. Trimming shortened V by 2 bases and J by 4 bases, and 9 bases separated the two germline ends. The CDR3 runs 13 residues. Germline V gene sequence: CDR1 MNHEY, CDR2 SMNVEV (reference sequence). The CDR3 sequence is CASSLGTGYEQYF. The CDR3 nucleotides are TGTGCCAGCAGTTTAGGAACGGGTTACGAGCAGTACTTC.

The chain employs TRBV19 and TRBJ2-1; 13 bases align to TRBD2. The V segment lost 3 bases and the J segment 9 bases; nucleotides outside the gene matches: 5. The germline CDR1 and CDR2 sequences are LNHDA and SQIVND (reference sequence). The CDR3 runs 15 residues. CDR3 protein: CASSIGLAGVGEQFF. CDR3 DNA sequence: TGTGCCAGTAGTATCGGACTAGCGGGAGTTGGTGAGCAGTTCTTC.

This chain joins TRBV19 and TRBJ1-6, with 8 bases lining up with TRBD1. Germline V lookup: CDR1 LNHDA, CDR2 SQIVND (reference sequence). Losses at the gene ends were 0 bases for V and 7 bases for J; bases not matched to a gene: 11. The CDR3 runs 18 residues. The CDR3 bases are TGTGCCAGTAGTATAGATCTGGCAGGGGGCGCGGAAAATTCACCCCTCCACTTT. As protein: CASSIDLAGGAENSPLHF.

This clone showed up just once. As DNA, the CDR3 is TGCGCCAGCAGCTCCTCCTTTCGGGGCGGGGATGAAAAACTGTTTTTT. This encodes CASSSSFRGGDEKLFF. The chain employs TRBV5-1 and TRBJ1-4; TRBD1 is a possible D gene (5 bases). Trimming removed 3 bases at V and 6 bases at J, with 18 bases between. Germline CDR1 SGHRS, CDR2 YFSETQ. The CDR3 length is 16 residues.

This chain links TRBV6-1 with TRBJ1-2, with 7 bases aligning to TRBD1. Germline lookup yields CDR1 MNHNS and CDR2 SASEGT. This CDR3 is 13 amino acids long. Trimming removed 2 bases from V and 6 bases from J; junction bases left unmatched: 3. CDR3 in amino acids: CASSEQGVDGYTF. DNA for the CDR3: TGTGCCAGCAGTGAACAGGGGGTCGATGGCTACACCTTC.

The CDR3 here is CASSGAAGNTIYF. The DNA for the CDR3 is TGTGCCAGCAGTGGGGCCGCAGGAAACACCATATATTTT. The J gene is TRBJ1-3, the V gene TRBV7-9; D might be TRBD1 (5 bases). Trimming cost V 6 bases and J 4 bases, with 10 bases left between them. Germline assignment: CDR1 SEHNR and CDR2 FQNEAQ (reference sequence). The CDR3 contains 13 residues.

The chain employs TRBV15 and TRBJ2-2; 9 nucleotides align to TRBD2. Unmatched junction bases numbered 6, after V lost 0 bases and J lost 1 base. This CDR3 is 18 amino acids long. In germline, CDR1 is LNHNV, CDR2 YYDKDF (reference sequence). The CDR3 reads CATSRDATSGLNTGELFF. The CDR3 nucleotides are TGTGCCACCAGCAGAGACGCGACTAGCGGACTGAACACCGGGGAGCTGTTTTTT. Looking up the rest from reference TRBV15 and TRBJ2-2 gives the full variable domain: DAMVIQNPRYQVTQFGKPVTLSCSQTLNHNVMYWYQQKSSQAPKLLFHYYDKDFNNEADTPDNFQSRRPNTSFCFLDIRSPGLGDTAMYLCATSRDATSGLNTGELFFGEGSRLTVL.

The rearrangement uses TRBV6-5 and TRBJ2-7; D may be TRBD1 (5 bases). The CDR3 loop spans 14 amino acids. With 8 bases removed from V and 2 bases from J, the gap between germline ends came to 16 bases. The germline gives CDR1 MNHEY, CDR2 SVGAGI. The CDR3: CASGAQGRAYEQYF. The CDR3 DNA is TGTGCCAGCGGGGCCCAAGGCAGGGCCTACGAGCAGTACTTC.

The chain couples TRBV28 to TRBJ2-1, with 7 bases lining up with TRBD2. The CDR3 is made up of 15 amino acids. Trimming took 6 bases from V and 7 from J; bases not matched to a gene: 12. Germline loops: CDR1 MDHEN, CDR2 SYDVKM. CDR3 nucleotide sequence: TGTGCCAGCAGGGGAGCGGGGCGAGTGGTTAATGAGCAGTTCTTC. It is translated as CASRGAGRVVNEQFF.

The gene calls are TRBV12-3 or TRBV12-4 and TRBJ2-7, with D possibly being TRBD1 (5 bases). Trimming left V 6 bases short and J 7 bases short, with 16 bases between. The CDR3 extends over 13 amino acids. The CDR3 DNA is TGTGCCAGCAGACAGTTTGGGGCGGAAGAGCAGTACTTC. Translated, it gives CASRQFGAEEQYF.

The chain is built from TRBV5-1 and TRBJ2-2; D remains unclear. The CDR3 is 15 residues long. Trimming left V 6 bases short and J 4 bases short, with 16 bases between. Germline V gene sequence: CDR1 SGHRS, CDR2 YFSETQ. CDR3 amino acids: CASTYSEPGTGELFF. CDR3 in DNA: TGCGCCAGCACCTACTCCGAGCCGGGCACCGGGGAGCTGTTTTTT. Complete variable domain (other parts from reference TRBV5-1 and TRBJ2-2): KAGVTQTPRYLIKTRGQQVTLSCSPISGHRSVSWYQQTPGQGLQFLFEYFSETQRNKGNFPGRFSGRQFSNSRSEMNVSTLELGDSALYLCASTYSEPGTGELFFGEGSRLTVL.

There are a few counts of this clone. J is TRBJ1-2 and V is TRBV7-8; 7 nucleotides match TRBD1. The CDR3 totals 15 residues. J lost 0 bases, V lost 3 bases, and 4 bases had no gene match. Germline V lookup: CDR1 SGHVS, CDR2 FQNEAQ. CDR3 loop: CASSFYRGANYGYTF. CDR3 in DNA: TGTGCCAGCAGCTTCTACAGGGGAGCTAACTATGGCTACACCTTC.

The chain carries TRBV5-1 and TRBJ2-5; D gene ambiguous. V lost 4 bases and J 7 bases, leaving 8 bases between the germline ends. In germline, CDR1 is SGHRS, CDR2 YFSETQ. The CDR3 has 11 amino acids. CDR3 amino acids: CASSQTGTQYF. The CDR3 coding sequence is TGCGCCAGCAGCCAGACTGGGACCCAGTACTTC.

The chain has TRBV2 and TRBJ2-7, with 7 bases aligning to TRBD2. V was pared by 1 base and J by 5 bases, with 5 bases of the junction left unmatched. Per germline, CDR1 SNHLY and CDR2 FYNNEI. The CDR3 is made up of 14 amino acids. CDR3 coding DNA: TGTGCCAGCAGTGAAGGGCGGGGGAGCGACGAGCAGTACTTC. This sequence encodes CASSEGRGSDEQYF.

A few counts support this clone. The chain links TRBV10-3 to TRBJ2-2; D perhaps matches TRBD2 (5 bases). Trimming stripped 4 bases from V and 5 bases from J, with 8 bases between. There are 13 residues in the CDR3. Germline CDR1 ENHRY, CDR2 SYGVKD. CDR3 nucleotides: TGTGCCATCAGTGCAGCGGCAACCGGGGAGCTGTTTTTT. Translation: CAISAAATGELFF.

V is TRBV11-2 and J is TRBJ2-5, with TRBD2 as a possible D gene (5 bases). This CDR3 is 14 amino acids long. From germline, CDR1 is SGHAT and CDR2 FQNNGV. V was pared by 5 bases and J by 4 bases, with 14 bases between. The chain's CDR3 is CASSLSGPLETQYF. The CDR3 region has the DNA TGTGCCAGCAGCCTAAGCGGACCGTTAGAGACCCAGTACTTC.

This chain links TRBV5-6 with TRBJ1-2; D is possibly TRBD1 (5 bases). The CDR3 sequence is 14 residues long. V lost 2 bases to trimming and J lost 1 base, with 9 bases between them. CDR1 is SGHDT and CDR2 is YYEEEE in the germline V gene. CDR3 sequence (DNA): TGTGCCAGCAGCTTCTCGGGGGGTAACTATGGCTACACCTTC. It is translated as CASSFSGGNYGYTF. The full variable domain, with the rest looked up from reference TRBV5-6 and TRBJ1-2, is DAGVTQSPTHLIKTRGQQVTLRCSPKSGHDTVSWYQQALGQGPQFIFQYYEEEERQRGNFPDRFSGHQFPNYSSELNVNALLLGDSALYLCASSFSGGNYGYTFGSGTRLTVV.

This rearrangement joins TRBV3-1 (or the pseudogene TRBV3-2) to TRBJ2-5, with 9 bases that match TRBD2. Trimming removed 3 bases from V and 3 bases from J; junction bases left unmatched: 11. The germline gives CDR1 LGHDT, CDR2 YNNKEL (reference sequence). This CDR3 has 17 amino acids. The CDR3 bases are TGTGCCAGCAGCCATGGCGGGGGGGCCTTAGGAGAAGAGACCCAGTACTTC. Translating it yields CASSHGGGALGEETQYF.

V usage is TRBV7-9 and J usage is TRBJ2-2, with TRBD1 as a possible D gene (5 bases). This CDR3 region has 14 residues. Germline CDR1 SEHNR, CDR2 FQNEAQ (reference sequence). V lost 5 bases, J lost 0 bases, and 7 bases lay in between. In nucleotides, the CDR3 is TGTGCCAGCAGCCCAGGGTCGAACACCGGGGAGCTGTTTTTT. It encodes CASSPGSNTGELFF.

V gene TRBV18 combines with J gene TRBJ2-2; D gene uncertain. The CDR3 runs to 15 residues. Germline assignment: CDR1 KGHSH and CDR2 LQKENI. With 2 bases removed from V and 1 base from J, the gap between germline ends came to 8 bases. The CDR3 nucleotides are TGTGCCAGCTCACCATCCTACGGGAACACCGGGGAGCTGTTTTTT. Amino acid sequence: CASSPSYGNTGELFF.